The text below deals with one T cell receptor (beta chain). The data belong to a study of blood T cell repertoires in COVID-19. Whole-study context: In Cohort 3, a recovered donor had either two negative PCRs, clearance, or symptom resolution.

Repertoires were generated with immunoSEQ multiplex PCR, while TCRdb's copy carries only in-frame clones and drops some. The data contain 250,000 to 300,000 clones, around nine tenths of them singletons. From germline, CDR1 is LNHDA and CDR2 SQIVND (reference sequence). The CDR3 is made up of 14 amino acids. The ends were cut back, 7 bases at V and 0 bases at J, with 13 bases in the middle. Individuals drawn from 24 US areas were roughly 18 to 95 years old. The TCR originated in a woman aged 60-70 years in a cohort exposed to, infected with or recovered from COVID-19 (not recorded which). Specimen: PBMCs or T cells enriched from blood (not recorded which). V usage is TRBV19 and J usage is TRBJ2-7; unclear D gene. In DNA, the CDR3 is TGTGCCAGTAAGCAGAGCCGGAGCTCCTACGAGCAGTACTTC. The encoded protein is CASKQSRSSYEQYF.